The entry that follows covers one T cell receptor (beta chain) sequence. This sample is drawn from a study of blood T cell repertoires in COVID-19. In the study overall: In each case, the material was cDNA or gDNA derived from T cells, B-cell-depleted T cells, or PBMCs.

Repertoires were generated with immunoSEQ multiplex PCR, while TCRdb's copy carries only in-frame clones and drops some. The sample yields 75,000 to 80,000 clones, about 88% seen once. Germline assignment: CDR1 MGHRA and CDR2 YSYEKL. The V gene end was trimmed by 5 bases and the J gene end by 0 bases; junction bases not matched to a gene: 10. The CDR3 contains 17 residues. Input material: peripheral blood. This clonotype was obtained from a human donor in a cohort sampled during active COVID-19. This sequence joins TRBV4-1 and TRBJ1-3; 7 bases are shared with TRBD1. In DNA, the CDR3 is TGCGCCAGCAGCGAGACAGGGTACGGGTACTCTGGAAACACCATATATTTT. This encodes CASSETGYGYSGNTIYF.